This TCR beta chain is drawn from a study of T cells in Graves' hyperthyroidism and ophthalmopathy. RNA transcripts were the template for amplifying TCR beta CDR3 regions. Primed by the HTBI set, a first-round RT-PCR was run on the TCR CDR3. In TCRdb, the multiplex PCR reads were re-called with MiXCR into one record per CDR3 protein. The sample consists of around 270,000 distinct CDR3 sequences, approximately 19% of them appearing once. This CDR3 has 14 residues. Germline V gene lookup returns CDR1 DFQATT and CDR2 SNEGSKA (reference sequence). Losses at the gene ends were 6 bases for V and 6 bases for J; bases not matched to a gene: 4.

This sequence originates from a man over 45 with Graves' ophthalmopathy. V and J are TRBV20-1 and TRBJ1-6, with TRBD1 identical over 11 bases. Specimen: blood. CDR3: CSAPGTGGNSPLHF. CDR3 coding DNA: TGCAGTGCCCCCGGGACAGGGGGTAATTCACCCCTCCACTTT.